This T cell receptor beta chain was captured by sequencing in a study of CD8 T cells in ankylosing spondylitis (TCRdb year 2017). Describing the broader study: To find TCR variants linked to disease, the study profiled T cell receptor beta repertoires in ankylosing spondylitis patients and healthy donors. The full study cohort was made up of 20 to 25 ankylosing spondylitis patients and about a hundred healthy donors. Samples of peripheral blood were taken, and for ankylosing spondylitis patients, synovial fluid was collected as well. Overall results and qualifications from the work: A TCR beta motif made up of several highly homologous amino acid variants appeared to be characteristic of blood from ankylosing spondylitis patients. In peripheral blood, the disease-linked clones were found at relatively low frequencies and had a CD8+ phenotype. Significant enrichment of the disease-linked clones was reported in matched synovial fluid samples from ankylosing spondylitis patients. Some motif variants were previously reported in synovial fluid and blood of reactive arthritis patients, suggesting common disease-initiation mechanisms.

The germline V gene specifies SGHTA as CDR1 and FQGNSA as CDR2. V was cut back by 0 bases and J by 0 bases, leaving a gap of 12 bases between them. The CDR3 sequence holds 17 residues, the cysteine and phenylalanine included. Of all the DNA, just the CDR3 is kept, 51 bases in frame from base 1. Sequencer: Illumina HiSeq 2500. Quantitative 5'-RACE with molecular barcodes was used to prepare TCR beta libraries. The authors' pipeline ran thus. A new computational method based on a probabilistic model of VDJ rearrangement was used to identify disease-linked TCR variants. TCRdb reanalyzed the raw reads on its own, using fastp at Q25 for trimming and MiXCR for clone calling, and kept in-frame beta chains. Each entry is one CDR3 protein sequence, shown with its most common DNA and genes. These V and J calls derive from TCRdb rather than the authors' analysis. This sample gives approximately 300,000 distinct CDR3 sequences in total; over 15% of them show up just once. The leading ten clones occupy roughly 7.3% of the sample.

The table lists this clonotype with a few counts. Its antigen target is currently unknown. No per-base quality is available; no much larger clone lies one base away. Sequencing input: blood, either unsorted or a sorted T cell fraction (not recorded which). The receptor chain draws on TRBV7-2 and TRBJ2-1; the D gene cannot be named for sure. The sequence was obtained from a male donor with ankylosing spondylitis or in good health (not recorded which). The nucleotides read TGTGCCAGCAGCTTAGCAGGGCGGTATCGCTCCTACAATGAGCAGTTCTTC. This translates into CASSLAGRYRSYNEQFF.